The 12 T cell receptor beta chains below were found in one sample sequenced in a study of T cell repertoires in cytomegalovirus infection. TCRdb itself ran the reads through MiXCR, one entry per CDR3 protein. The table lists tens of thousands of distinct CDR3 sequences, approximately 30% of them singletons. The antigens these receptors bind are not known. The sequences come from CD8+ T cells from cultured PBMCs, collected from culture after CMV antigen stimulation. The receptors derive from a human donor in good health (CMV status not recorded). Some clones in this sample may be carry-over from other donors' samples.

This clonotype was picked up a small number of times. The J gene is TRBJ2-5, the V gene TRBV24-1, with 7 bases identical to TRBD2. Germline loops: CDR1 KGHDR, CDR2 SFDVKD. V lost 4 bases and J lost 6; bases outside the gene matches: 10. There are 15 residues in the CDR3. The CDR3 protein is CATSDWDGGGKTQYF. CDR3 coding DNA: TGTGCCACCAGTGACTGGGACGGCGGGGGTAAGACCCAGTACTTC.

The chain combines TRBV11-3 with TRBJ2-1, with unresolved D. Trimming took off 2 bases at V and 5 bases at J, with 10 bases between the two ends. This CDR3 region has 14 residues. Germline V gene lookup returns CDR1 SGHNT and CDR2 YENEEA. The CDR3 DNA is TGTGCCAGCAGCTTAAGACAAAGGAACAATGAGCAGTTCTTC. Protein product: CASSLRQRNNEQFF. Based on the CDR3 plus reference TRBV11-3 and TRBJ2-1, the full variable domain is EAGVVQSPRYKIIEKKQPVAFWCNPISGHNTLYWYLQNLGQGPELLIRYENEEAVDDSQLPKDRFSAERLKGVDSTLKIQPAELGDSAVYLCASSLRQRNNEQFFGPGTRLTVL.

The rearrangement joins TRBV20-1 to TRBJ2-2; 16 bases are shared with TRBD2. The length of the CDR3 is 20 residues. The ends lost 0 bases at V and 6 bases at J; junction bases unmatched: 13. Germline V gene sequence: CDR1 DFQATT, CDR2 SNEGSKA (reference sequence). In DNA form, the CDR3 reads TGCAGTGCTAGAGATTTCAGGGGACTAGCGGGAGGGCAAGTACCCGGGGAGCTGTTTTTT. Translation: CSARDFRGLAGGQVPGELFF.

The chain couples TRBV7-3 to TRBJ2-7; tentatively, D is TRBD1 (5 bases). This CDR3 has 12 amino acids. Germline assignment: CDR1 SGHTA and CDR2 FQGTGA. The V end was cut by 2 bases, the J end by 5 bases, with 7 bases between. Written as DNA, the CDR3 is TGTGCCAGCAGCTTAGTAGGGGACGAGCAGTACTTC. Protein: CASSLVGDEQYF.

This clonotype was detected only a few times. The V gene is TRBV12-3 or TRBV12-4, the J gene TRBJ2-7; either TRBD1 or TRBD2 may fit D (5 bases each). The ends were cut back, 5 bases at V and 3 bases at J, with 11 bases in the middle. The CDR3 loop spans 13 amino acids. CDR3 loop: CASSLGTVYEQYF. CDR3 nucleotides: TGTGCCAGCAGTCTCGGGACGGTCTACGAGCAGTACTTC.

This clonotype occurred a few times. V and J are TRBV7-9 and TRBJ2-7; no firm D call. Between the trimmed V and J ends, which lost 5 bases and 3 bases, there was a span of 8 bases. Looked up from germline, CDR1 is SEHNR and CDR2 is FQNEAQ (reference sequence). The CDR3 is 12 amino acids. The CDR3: CASSEDGYEQYF. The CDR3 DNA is TGTGCCAGCAGCGAGGACGGCTACGAGCAGTACTTC.

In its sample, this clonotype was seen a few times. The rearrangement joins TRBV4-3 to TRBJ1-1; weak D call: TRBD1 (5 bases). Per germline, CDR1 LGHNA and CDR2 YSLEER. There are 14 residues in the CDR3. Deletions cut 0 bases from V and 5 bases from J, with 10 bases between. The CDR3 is CASSQDPGVTEAFF. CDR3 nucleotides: TGCGCCAGCAGCCAAGATCCGGGGGTAACTGAAGCTTTCTTT.

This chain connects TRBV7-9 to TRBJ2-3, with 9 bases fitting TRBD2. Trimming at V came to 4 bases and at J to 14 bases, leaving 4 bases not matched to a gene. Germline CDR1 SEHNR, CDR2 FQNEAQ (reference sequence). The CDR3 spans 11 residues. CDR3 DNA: TGTGCCAGCAGCTATAGCGGGAGAGCGTATTTT. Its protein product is CASSYSGRAYF.

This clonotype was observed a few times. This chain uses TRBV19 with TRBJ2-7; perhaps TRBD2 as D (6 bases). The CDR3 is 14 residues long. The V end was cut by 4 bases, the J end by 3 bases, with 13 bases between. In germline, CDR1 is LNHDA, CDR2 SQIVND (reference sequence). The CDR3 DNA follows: TGTGCCAGTAGTAGCGGGACGGAATACTACGAGCAGTACTTC. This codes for CASSSGTEYYEQYF.

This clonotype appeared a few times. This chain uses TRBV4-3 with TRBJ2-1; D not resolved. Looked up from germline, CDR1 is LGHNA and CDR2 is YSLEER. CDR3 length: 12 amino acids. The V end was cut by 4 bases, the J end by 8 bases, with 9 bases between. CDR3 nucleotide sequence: TGCGCCAGCAGCCTCAACCCCCATGAGCAGTTCTTC. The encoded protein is CASSLNPHEQFF.

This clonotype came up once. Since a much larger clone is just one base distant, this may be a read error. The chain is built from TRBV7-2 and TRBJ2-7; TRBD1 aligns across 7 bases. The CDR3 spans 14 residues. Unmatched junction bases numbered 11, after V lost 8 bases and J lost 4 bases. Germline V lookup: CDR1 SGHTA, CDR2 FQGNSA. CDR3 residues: CASGLGGQTYEQYF. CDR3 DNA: TGTGCCAGCGGCCTAGGGGGACAGACGTACGAGCAGTACTTC.

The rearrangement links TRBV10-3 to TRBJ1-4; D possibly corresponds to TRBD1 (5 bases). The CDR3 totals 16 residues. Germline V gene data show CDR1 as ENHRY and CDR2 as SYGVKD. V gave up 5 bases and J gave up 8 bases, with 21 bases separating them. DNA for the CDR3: TGTGCCATCAGTCAAGGGACGGCGGACCTGGGGGAAAAACTGTTTTTT. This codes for CAISQGTADLGEKLFF.